Listed below are T cell receptor beta chains from one sample, sequenced in a study of tumor-infiltrating lymphocytes in primary liver carcinoma. TCRdb reanalysed the multiplex PCR reads using MiXCR and keeps one entry per CDR3 protein. The table includes nearly 200,000 distinct CDR3 sequences, roughly two thirds detected once. Sequencing used peripheral blood. Source of these receptors: a woman in her fifties or sixties with primary liver carcinoma and hepatitis B virus infection. Both conserved end residues are part of each CDR3. Each record gives: J gene, D gene, clone size, V gene, CDR3 protein, CDR3 DNA. The D gene is left open where the match is weak. A clone size is listed for some rows: how often the clone was seen (once, few, many), or a class if it is expanded.

>TRBJ2-3|TRBD1|.|TRBV2
CASSGRRTGSLTQYF
TGTGCCAGCAGCGGGAGAAGGACAGGGTCGCTTACGCAGTATTTT
>TRBJ1-5|.|.|TRBV6-5
CAGSYSSGGDNQPQHF
TGTGCCGGCAGTTACAGCTCGGGGGGCGACAATCAGCCCCAGCATTTT
>TRBJ1-2|TRBD1|.|TRBV14
CASSQSGQVPYGYTF
TGTGCCAGCAGCCAATCGGGACAGGTACCCTATGGCTACACCTTC
>TRBJ2-1|TRBD2|.|TRBV5-6
CASSVGLAGGNSYNEQFF
TGTGCCAGCAGCGTGGGACTAGCGGGAGGGAACTCCTACAATGAGCAGTTCTTC
>TRBJ2-1|TRBD2|once|TRBV20-1
CSASSGPNNEQFF
TGCAGTGCTAGTAGCGGGCCTAACAATGAGCAGTTCTTC
>TRBJ2-2|.|.|TRBV6-5
CASSYEQNTGELFF
TGTGCCAGTAGTTACGAGCAGAACACCGGGGAGCTGTTTTTT
>TRBJ1-1|.|few|TRBV7-9
CASSPGRPAFF
TGTGCCAGCAGCCCAGGGAGGCCAGCTTTCTTT
>TRBJ1-5|.|few|TRBV6-5
CASSSVRSGQGVSQPQHF
TGTGCCAGCAGTTCCGTCCGTTCCGGGCAGGGTGTAAGTCAGCCCCAGCATTTT
>TRBJ2-3|TRBD2|many|TRBV6-1
CASSGQPSGNPGDTQYF
TGTGCCAGCAGTGGACAACCTAGCGGGAACCCGGGAGATACGCAGTATTTT
>TRBJ2-1|.|.|TRBV30
CAWGWGSYNEQFF
TGTGCCTGGGGCTGGGGCTCCTACAATGAGCAGTTCTTC
>TRBJ1-1|.|many|TRBV4-1
CASSQGGALNTEAFF
TGCGCCAGCAGCCAAGGGGGGGCCCTGAACACTGAAGCTTTCTTT